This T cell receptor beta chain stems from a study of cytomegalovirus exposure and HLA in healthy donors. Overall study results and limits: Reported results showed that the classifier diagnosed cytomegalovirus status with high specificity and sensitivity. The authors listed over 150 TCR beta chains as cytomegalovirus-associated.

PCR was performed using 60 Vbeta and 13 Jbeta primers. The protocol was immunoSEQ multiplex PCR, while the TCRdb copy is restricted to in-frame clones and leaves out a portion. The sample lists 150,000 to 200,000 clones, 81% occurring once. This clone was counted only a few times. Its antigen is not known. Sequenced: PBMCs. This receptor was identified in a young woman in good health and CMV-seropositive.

This CDR3 is CASNLRENTEAFF. Written as DNA, the CDR3 is TGTGCCAGCAACCTCAGGGAAAACACTGAAGCTTTCTTT. The chain is built from TRBV6-6 and TRBJ1-1; D may be TRBD1 (5 bases). The germline V gene has CDR1 MNHNY and CDR2 SVGAGI (reference sequence). The V end was cut by 7 bases, the J end by 2 bases, with 11 bases between. This CDR3 spans 13 amino acids.